What follows are 2 T cell receptor beta chains derived from one specimen sequenced in a study of cytomegalovirus exposure and HLA in healthy donors. A multiplex PCR was run with 60 Vbeta primers and 13 Jbeta primers. The table came from immunoSEQ multiplex PCR; TCRdb's copy has only in-frame clones and leaves some out. The profile shows 70,000 to 95,000 clones, around 79% of them singletons. Material: PBMCs. The receptors were sampled from a woman aged 40 to 49 in good health and CMV-seropositive.

The V gene is TRBV7-8, the J gene TRBJ2-7, with TRBD2 identical over 7 bases. The CDR3 is 15 amino acids. V was clipped by 3 bases and J by 1 base; unmatched bases: 6. In germline, CDR1 is SGHVS, CDR2 FQNEAQ. CDR3 sequence (DNA): TGTGCCAGCAGCTTGGGGAGGGCCCTTTCCTACGAGCAGTACTTC. Amino acid sequence: CASSLGRALSYEQYF.

The CDR3 DNA is TGTGCCTGGAGCCCTACAGGGGAAGAGCCCCAGCATTTT. Amino acid sequence: CAWSPTGEEPQHF. This chain links TRBV30 with TRBJ1-5, with 7 bases fitting TRBD1. After removal of 3 bases from V and 8 bases from J, the junction contained 7 bases not matched to a gene. The CDR3 length is 13 residues. Germline CDR1 GTSNPN, CDR2 SVGIG (reference sequence).